This TCR beta chain originates from a study of spatial heterogeneity in lung cancer. TCRdb re-called the 5' RACE reads through MiXCR, storing one row per CDR3 protein. The sample has 20,000 to 25,000 distinct CDR3 sequences, 5.8% seen once; the top ten hold roughly 36%. At least ten counts were recorded for this clonotype. The CDR3 has 14 residues. Looked up from germline, CDR1 is SGDLS and CDR2 is YYNGEE. V was pared by 3 bases and J by 12 bases, with 19 bases between. The sample's time point: sample taken at primary tumor resection. The material was PBMCs, obtained at surgery. The TCR sequence derives from a male donor with early-stage non-small cell lung cancer. V gene TRBV9 combines with J gene TRBJ2-1; D might be TRBD1 (5 bases). CDR3 sequence reads: CASSGQGSLLMQFF. CDR3 nucleotides: TGTGCCAGCAGCGGTCAGGGCTCACTCCTTATGCAGTTCTTC.